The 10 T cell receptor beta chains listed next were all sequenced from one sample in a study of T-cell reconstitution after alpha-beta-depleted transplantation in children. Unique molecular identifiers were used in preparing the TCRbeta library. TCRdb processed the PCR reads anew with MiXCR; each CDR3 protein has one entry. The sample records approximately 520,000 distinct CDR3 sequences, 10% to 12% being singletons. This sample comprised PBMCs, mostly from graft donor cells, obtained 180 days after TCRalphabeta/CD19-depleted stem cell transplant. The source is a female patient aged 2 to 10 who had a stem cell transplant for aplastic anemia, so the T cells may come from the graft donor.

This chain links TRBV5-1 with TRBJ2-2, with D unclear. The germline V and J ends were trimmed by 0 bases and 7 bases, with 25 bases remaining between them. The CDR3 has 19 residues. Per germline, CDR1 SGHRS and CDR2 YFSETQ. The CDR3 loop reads CASSLDPVLVSPWGGELFF. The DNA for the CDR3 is TGCGCCAGCAGCTTGGACCCAGTATTAGTCTCTCCCTGGGGCGGGGAGCTGTTTTTT.

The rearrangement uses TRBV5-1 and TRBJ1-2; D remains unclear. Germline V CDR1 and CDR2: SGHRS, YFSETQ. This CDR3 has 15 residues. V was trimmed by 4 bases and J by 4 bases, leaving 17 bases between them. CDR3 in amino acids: CASSPDGANGYGYTF. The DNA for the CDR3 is TGCGCCAGCAGCCCGGACGGAGCTAATGGCTATGGCTACACCTTC.

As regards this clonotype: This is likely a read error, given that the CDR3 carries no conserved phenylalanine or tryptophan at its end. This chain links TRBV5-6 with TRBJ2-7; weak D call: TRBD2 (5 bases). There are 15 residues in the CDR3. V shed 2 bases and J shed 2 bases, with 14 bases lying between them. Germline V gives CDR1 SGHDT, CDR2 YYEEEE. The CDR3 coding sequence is TGTGCCAGCAGCTTATATGGGAGTACGCCCTACGAGCAGTACATC. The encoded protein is CASSLYGSTPYEQYI.

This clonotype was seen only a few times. In DNA form, the CDR3 reads TGTGCCAGCAGTTTAGGGACCGGGACAGGGGCTGGAAACACCATATATTTT. This translates into CASSLGTGTGAGNTIYF. The chain joins TRBV28 to TRBJ1-3; 10 bases agree with TRBD1. There are 17 residues in the CDR3. Germline trimming cut 2 bases from V and 2 bases from J; bases unmatched to any gene: 6. The germline V gene encodes CDR1 MDHEN and CDR2 SYDVKM.

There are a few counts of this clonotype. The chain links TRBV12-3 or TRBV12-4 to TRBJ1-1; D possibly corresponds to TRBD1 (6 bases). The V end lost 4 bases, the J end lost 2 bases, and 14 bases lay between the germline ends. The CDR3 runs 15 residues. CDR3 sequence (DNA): TGTGCCAGCAGTTACCCGGCAGGGGCAAACACTGAAGCTTTCTTT. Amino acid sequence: CASSYPAGANTEAFF.

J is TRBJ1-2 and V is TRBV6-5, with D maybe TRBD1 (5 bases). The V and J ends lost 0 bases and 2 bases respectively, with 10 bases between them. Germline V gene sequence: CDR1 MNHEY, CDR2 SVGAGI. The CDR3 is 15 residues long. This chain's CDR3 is CASSYSSGANYGYTF. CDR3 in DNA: TGTGCCAGCAGTTACTCGAGCGGGGCCAACTATGGCTACACCTTC.

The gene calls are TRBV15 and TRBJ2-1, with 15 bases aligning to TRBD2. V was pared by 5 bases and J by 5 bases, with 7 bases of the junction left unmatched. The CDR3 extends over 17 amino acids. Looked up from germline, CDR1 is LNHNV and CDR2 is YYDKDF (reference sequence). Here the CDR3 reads CATSGLAGGPAHNEQFF. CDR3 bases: TGTGCCACCAGCGGACTAGCGGGAGGGCCAGCCCACAATGAGCAGTTCTTC.

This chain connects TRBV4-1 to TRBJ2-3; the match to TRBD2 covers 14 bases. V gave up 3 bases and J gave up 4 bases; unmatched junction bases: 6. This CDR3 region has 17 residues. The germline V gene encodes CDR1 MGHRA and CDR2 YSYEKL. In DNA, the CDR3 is TGCGCCAGCAGCCAGGATGGGACTAGCGGGAGTGCAGATACGCAGTATTTT. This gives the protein CASSQDGTSGSADTQYF.

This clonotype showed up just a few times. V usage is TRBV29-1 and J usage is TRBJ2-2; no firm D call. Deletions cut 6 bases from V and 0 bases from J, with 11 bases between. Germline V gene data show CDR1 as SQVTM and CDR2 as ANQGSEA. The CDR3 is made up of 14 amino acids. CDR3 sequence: CSVKWFANTGELFF. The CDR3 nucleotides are TGCAGCGTGAAGTGGTTTGCGAACACCGGGGAGCTGTTTTTT.

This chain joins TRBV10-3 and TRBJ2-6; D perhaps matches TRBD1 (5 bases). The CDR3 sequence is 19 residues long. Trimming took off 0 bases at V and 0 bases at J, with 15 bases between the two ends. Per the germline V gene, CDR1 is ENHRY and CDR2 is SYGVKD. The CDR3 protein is CAISESWTSKLSGANVLTF. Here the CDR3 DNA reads TGTGCCATCAGTGAGTCCTGGACATCTAAACTCTCTGGGGCCAACGTCCTGACTTTC.